The rows below give T cell receptor beta chains drawn from one sample of a study of identical twins. TCRdb re-derived calls from the 5' RACE reads in MiXCR, one entry per CDR3 protein. The sample contains more than 200,000 distinct CDR3 sequences, about 14% of which appear only once. The sample comprised memory (CD45RO+) T cells sorted from blood. These TCRs come from a woman aged 18-29 years in good health. Each CDR3 is given without its conserved first and last residue.

V	J	CDR3
TRBV5-1	TRBJ2-3	ASSIQTDTQY
TRBV30	TRBJ2-1	AWSESRYNEQF
TRBV6-5	TRBJ2-6	ASSHQGGRGANVLT
TRBV20-1	TRBJ1-1	SASRGRRDTEAF
TRBV9	TRBJ2-6	ASSVGRAGANVLT
TRBV20-1	TRBJ1-5	SASSRVSNQPQH
TRBV5-8	TRBJ1-1	ASSLGLRNTEAF
TRBV9	TRBJ2-2	ASSADGTVANTGELF
TRBV12-3/TRBV12-4	TRBJ1-2	ASSLAAGYGYT
TRBV2	TRBJ1-4	ASSTYRGNEKLF
TRBV14	TRBJ2-5	ASSQATTSSGLETQY
TRBV10-3	TRBJ2-2	AISDRPQTSGNTGELF
TRBV5-1	TRBJ1-1	ASSLLGHTNTEAF
TRBV4-1	TRBJ2-3	ASSHDSGRAVDTQY
TRBV5-1	TRBJ2-5	ASSLEGLGETQY
TRBV16	TRBJ1-2	ASSQSWAGYT
TRBV5-4	TRBJ2-3	ASSLRDGTNTQY
TRBV5-1	TRBJ2-3	ASSLEGGLKY
TRBV5-1	TRBJ2-3	ASSATTSGGTDTQY
TRBV7-9	TRBJ2-5	ASSSSGAETQY
TRBV3-1	TRBJ2-2	ASSPGGTGELF
TRBV29-1	TRBJ2-2	SVDEGVGELF
TRBV5-5	TRBJ2-1	ASSLEVVERQF
TRBV20-1	TRBJ2-7	SAKTVSSYEQY
TRBV2	TRBJ2-3	ASSVAIDTQY
TRBV5-4	TRBJ2-3	ASSLRLTGTSTDTQY
TRBV7-2	TRBJ2-5	ASSHLAGGSGETQY
TRBV20-1	TRBJ2-7	SARTGLAGAGEQY
TRBV29-1	TRBJ2-2	SVVLTGELF
TRBV9	TRBJ1-2	ASSPRDRGNYGYT
TRBV7-2	TRBJ2-1	ASRLSGPTYNEQF
TRBV4-2	TRBJ2-7	ASSQEGAEQY
TRBV12-5	TRBJ2-5	ASGLAYPGLAGKETQY
TRBV7-2	TRBJ1-1	ASSLQRGHSEAF
TRBV11-2	TRBJ1-3	ASSLERTAGNTIY
TRBV12-3/TRBV12-4	TRBJ1-2	ASSLEGNYGYT
TRBV20-1	TRBJ2-1	SARPPTSGKGNEQF
TRBV20-1	TRBJ1-2	SAREGRGYT
TRBV18	TRBJ2-7	ASSFPGTQHIYEQY
TRBV6-5	TRBJ1-5	ASSSPGSNQPQH
TRBV20-1	TRBJ2-2	SARPLNTGELF
TRBV4-3	TRBJ2-1	ASSQGGRGEDEQF
TRBV9	TRBJ1-3	ASSPHRGSNTIY
TRBV6-5	TRBJ2-7	ASSYGQGTHEQY
TRBV20-1	TRBJ2-1	SIPTSSYNEQF
TRBV18	TRBJ2-1	ASSPRQGQSNEQF
TRBV12-3/TRBV12-4	TRBJ1-5	ASSSRTAYSNQPQH
TRBV10-3	TRBJ1-1	AISGGKGTEAF
TRBV5-1	TRBJ1-1	ASSLGGGGGTEAF
TRBV5-1	TRBJ2-1	ASSAPLLAAGSYNEQF